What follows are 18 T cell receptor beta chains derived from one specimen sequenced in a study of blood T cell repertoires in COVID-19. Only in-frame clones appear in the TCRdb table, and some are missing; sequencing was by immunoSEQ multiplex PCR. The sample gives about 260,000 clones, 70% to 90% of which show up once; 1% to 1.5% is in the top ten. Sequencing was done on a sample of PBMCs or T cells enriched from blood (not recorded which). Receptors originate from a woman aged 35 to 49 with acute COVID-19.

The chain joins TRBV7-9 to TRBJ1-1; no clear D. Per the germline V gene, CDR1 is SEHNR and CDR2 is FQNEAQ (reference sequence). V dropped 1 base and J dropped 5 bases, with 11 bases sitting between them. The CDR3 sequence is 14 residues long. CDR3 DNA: TGTGCCAGCAGCTTAGTTTTCGGAGGGACTGAAGCTTTCTTT. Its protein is CASSLVFGGTEAFF.

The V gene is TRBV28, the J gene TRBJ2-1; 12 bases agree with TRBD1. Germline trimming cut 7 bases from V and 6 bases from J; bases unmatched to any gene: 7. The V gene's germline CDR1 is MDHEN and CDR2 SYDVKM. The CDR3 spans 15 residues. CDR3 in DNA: TGTGCCAGCACCAAACCGGGACAGGGGGCCAATGAGCAGTTCTTC. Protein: CASTKPGQGANEQFF.

Here the CDR3 DNA reads TGCGCCAGCAGCCAAAGACTAGCGGGAGGGTACTACAATGAGCAGTTCTTC. Protein: CASSQRLAGGYYNEQFF. This sequence joins TRBV4-3 and TRBJ2-1, with 14 positions matching TRBD2. The CDR3 is 17 residues long. Germline-derived CDR1 and CDR2 are LGHNA and YSLEER. The ends lost 2 bases at V and 3 bases at J; junction bases unmatched: 3.

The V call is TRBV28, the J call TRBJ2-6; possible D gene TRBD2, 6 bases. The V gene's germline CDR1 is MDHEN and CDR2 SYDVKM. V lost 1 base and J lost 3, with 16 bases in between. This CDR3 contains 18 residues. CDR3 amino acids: CASSLLTLGGLGANVLTF. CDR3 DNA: TGTGCCAGCAGTTTATTGACGCTGGGGGGTCTTGGGGCCAACGTCCTGACTTTC.

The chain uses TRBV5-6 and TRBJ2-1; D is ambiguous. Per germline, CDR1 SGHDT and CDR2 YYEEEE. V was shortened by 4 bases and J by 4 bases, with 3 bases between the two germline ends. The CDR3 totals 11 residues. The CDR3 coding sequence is TGTGCCAGCAGCGAGTACAATGAGCAGTTCTTC. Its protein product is CASSEYNEQFF.

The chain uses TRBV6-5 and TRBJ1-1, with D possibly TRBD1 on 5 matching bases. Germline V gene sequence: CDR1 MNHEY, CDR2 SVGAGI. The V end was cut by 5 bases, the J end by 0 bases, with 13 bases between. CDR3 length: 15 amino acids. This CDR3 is CASSPPGGMNTEAFF. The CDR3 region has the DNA TGTGCCAGCAGTCCCCCTGGGGGGATGAACACTGAAGCTTTCTTT.

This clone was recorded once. CDR3 bases: TGTGCCAGCAGCCCCAGCAGGACATTCAACACCATATATTTT. This encodes CASSPSRTFNTIYF. The chain employs TRBV6-5 and TRBJ1-3, with D maybe TRBD1 (5 bases). Germline values: CDR1 MNHEY, CDR2 SVGAGI. V lost 6 bases and J lost 7, with 16 bases in between. This CDR3 has 14 amino acids.

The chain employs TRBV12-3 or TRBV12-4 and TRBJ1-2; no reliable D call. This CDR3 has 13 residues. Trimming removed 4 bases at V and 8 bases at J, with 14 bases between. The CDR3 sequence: CASSSGASGGYTF. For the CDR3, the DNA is TGTGCCAGCAGTTCGGGCGCCTCGGGGGGCTACACCTTC.

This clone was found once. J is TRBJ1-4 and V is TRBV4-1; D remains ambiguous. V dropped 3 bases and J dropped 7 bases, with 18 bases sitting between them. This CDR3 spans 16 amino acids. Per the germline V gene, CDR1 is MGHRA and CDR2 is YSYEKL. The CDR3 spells CASSHTVTAMAEKLFF. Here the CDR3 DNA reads TGCGCCAGCAGCCACACCGTAACAGCTATGGCTGAAAAACTGTTTTTT.

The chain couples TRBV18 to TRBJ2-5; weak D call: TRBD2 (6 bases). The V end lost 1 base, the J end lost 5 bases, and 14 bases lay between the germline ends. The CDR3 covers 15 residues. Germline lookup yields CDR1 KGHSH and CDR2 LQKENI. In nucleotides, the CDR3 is TGTGCCAGCTCACCACGGCCCGCTGCGGGGGAGACCCAGTACTTC. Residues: CASSPRPAAGETQYF.

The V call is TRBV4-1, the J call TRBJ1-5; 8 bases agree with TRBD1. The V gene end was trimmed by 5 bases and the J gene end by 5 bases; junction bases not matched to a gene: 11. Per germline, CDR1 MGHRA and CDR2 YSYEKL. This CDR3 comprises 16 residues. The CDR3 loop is CASSYRQGPGHQPQHF. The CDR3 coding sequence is TGCGCCAGCAGCTACCGACAGGGGCCCGGGCATCAGCCCCAGCATTTT.

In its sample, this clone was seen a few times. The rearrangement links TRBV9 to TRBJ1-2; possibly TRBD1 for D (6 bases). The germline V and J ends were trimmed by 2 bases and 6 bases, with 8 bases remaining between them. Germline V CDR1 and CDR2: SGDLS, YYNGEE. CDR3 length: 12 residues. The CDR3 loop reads CASSVSGDGYTF. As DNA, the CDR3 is TGTGCCAGCAGCGTTTCAGGGGATGGCTACACCTTC.

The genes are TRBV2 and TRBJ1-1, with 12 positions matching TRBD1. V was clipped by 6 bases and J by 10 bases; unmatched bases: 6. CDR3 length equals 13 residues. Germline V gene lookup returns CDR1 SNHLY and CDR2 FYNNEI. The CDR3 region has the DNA TGTGCCAGCAGGGGGACAGGGGGCGCGGTAGCTTTCTTT. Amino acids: CASRGTGGAVAFF.

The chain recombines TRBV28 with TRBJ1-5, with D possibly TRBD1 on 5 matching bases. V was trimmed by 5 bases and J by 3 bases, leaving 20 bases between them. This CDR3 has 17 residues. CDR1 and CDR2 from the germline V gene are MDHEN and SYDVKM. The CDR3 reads CASSQMAGGGYNQPQHF. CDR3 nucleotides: TGTGCCAGCAGTCAGATGGCGGGGGGGGGATACAATCAGCCCCAGCATTTT.

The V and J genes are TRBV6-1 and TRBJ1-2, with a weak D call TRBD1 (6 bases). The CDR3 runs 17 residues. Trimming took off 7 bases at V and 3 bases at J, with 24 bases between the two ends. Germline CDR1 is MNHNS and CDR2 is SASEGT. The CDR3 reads CASNDVRAGTIYYGYTF. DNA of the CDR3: TGTGCCAGCAATGACGTTCGGGCAGGGACAATTTACTATGGCTACACCTTC.

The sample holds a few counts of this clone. In DNA, the CDR3 is TGTGCCAGCAGCCCCCCGGGACAGGAGGGCGAAAAACTGTTTTTT. Protein: CASSPPGQEGEKLFF. The rearrangement uses TRBV7-2 and TRBJ1-4; 8 nucleotides agree with TRBD1. The germline CDR1 and CDR2 sequences are SGHTA and FQGNSA. The CDR3 is 15 residues long. Losses at the gene ends were 5 bases for V and 8 bases for J; bases not matched to a gene: 10. Looking up the rest from reference TRBV7-2 and TRBJ1-4 gives the full variable domain: GAGVSQSPSNKVTEKGKDVELRCDPISGHTALYWYRQSLGQGLEFLIYFQGNSAPDKSGLPSDRFSAERTGGSVSTLTIQRTQQEDSAVYLCASSPPGQEGEKLFFGSGTQLSVL.

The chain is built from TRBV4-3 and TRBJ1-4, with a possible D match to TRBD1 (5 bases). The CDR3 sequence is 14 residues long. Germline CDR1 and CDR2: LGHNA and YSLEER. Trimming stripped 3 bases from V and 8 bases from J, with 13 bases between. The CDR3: CASSQAGNGEKLFF. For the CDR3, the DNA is TGCGCCAGCAGCCAGGCAGGGAACGGGGAAAAACTGTTTTTT.

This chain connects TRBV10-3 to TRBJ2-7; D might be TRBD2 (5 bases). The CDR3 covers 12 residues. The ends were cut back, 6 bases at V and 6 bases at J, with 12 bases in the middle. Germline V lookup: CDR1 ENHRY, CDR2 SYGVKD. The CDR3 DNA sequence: TGTGCCATCAGGGGTACGGGGTTCGAGCAGTACTTC. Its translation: CAIRGTGFEQYF.